This TCR beta chain stems from a study of blood T cells in healthy people across ages. Findings of the study overall: When set beside aged donors, long-lived donors presented more naive CD4+ cells and higher diversity. The recorded TCR beta diversity per million T cells decreased in a roughly linear manner with age.

This clonotype was picked up one time. The antigen is undetermined. A J-beta primer mix and a sample-barcoded 5' primer were used in a second PCR of about 7 to 11 cycles. In TCRdb, the 5' RACE reads were re-called with MiXCR into one record per CDR3 protein. Here the sample spans roughly 410,000 distinct CDR3 sequences, roughly half being singletons. The CDR3 is made up of 11 amino acids. The germline V and J ends were trimmed by 4 bases and 5 bases, with 5 bases remaining between them. Germline V lookup: CDR1 LGHDT, CDR2 YNNKEL (reference sequence). The specimen was blood. The chain has TRBV3-1 and TRBJ1-1; no firm D call. The clonotype was recovered from a man in his sixties in good health. CDR3 nucleotides: TGTGCCAGCAGCCGTTCGACTGAAGCTTTCTTT. Residues: CASSRSTEAFF.